This record looks at one T cell receptor (beta chain) sequence and its context. Alongside a J-beta primer mix, a sample-barcoded 5' primer served in a second PCR lasting about 7 to 11 cycles. TCRdb independently ran MiXCR on the 5' RACE reads; one entry per CDR3 protein. The table records approximately 790,000 distinct CDR3 sequences, approximately 59% of them present only once. This entry belongs to a study of blood T cells in healthy people across ages. V lost 5 bases and J lost 4, with 17 bases in between. Germline values: CDR1 LGHNA, CDR2 YNFKEQ. The CDR3 sequence is 15 residues long. This TCR came from a man aged 25-40 years in good health. Material: blood. The V call is TRBV4-2, the J call TRBJ2-5; TRBD2 might be the D (7 bases). CDR3: CASSWEGGAGETQYF. CDR3 coding DNA: TGTGCCAGCAGCTGGGAAGGGGGGGCGGGAGAGACCCAGTACTTC.